This note documents a single T cell receptor beta chain sequence. Its matching antigen is unknown. Germline V gives CDR1 SGHRS, CDR2 YFSETQ. V trimming: 2 bases; J trimming: 5 bases; junction bases outside the gene matches: 8. The CDR3 has 15 amino acids. Primers: 60 Vbeta forward and 13 Jbeta reverse. TCRdb's table, derived via immunoSEQ multiplex PCR, lists solely in-frame clones and lacks some. The top ten hold over 2% of the sample, which has around 170,000 clones, roughly 84% seen once. The data were taken from a study of cytomegalovirus exposure and HLA in healthy donors. General observations from the study: Highly shared sequence variants in one cluster were likely a sequencing artifact. Analysis performed later showed TCR beta chains linked to HLA being more clonally expanded than equally common others.

This chain links TRBV5-1 with TRBJ2-5, with 8 bases aligning to TRBD1. Source material: PBMCs. This receptor was identified in a woman in her forties or fifties in good health and CMV-seropositive. CDR3 DNA: TGCGCCAGCAGCTTAATGGCAGGGGGCAGGGAGACCCAGTACTTC. Translation gives CASSLMAGGRETQYF.